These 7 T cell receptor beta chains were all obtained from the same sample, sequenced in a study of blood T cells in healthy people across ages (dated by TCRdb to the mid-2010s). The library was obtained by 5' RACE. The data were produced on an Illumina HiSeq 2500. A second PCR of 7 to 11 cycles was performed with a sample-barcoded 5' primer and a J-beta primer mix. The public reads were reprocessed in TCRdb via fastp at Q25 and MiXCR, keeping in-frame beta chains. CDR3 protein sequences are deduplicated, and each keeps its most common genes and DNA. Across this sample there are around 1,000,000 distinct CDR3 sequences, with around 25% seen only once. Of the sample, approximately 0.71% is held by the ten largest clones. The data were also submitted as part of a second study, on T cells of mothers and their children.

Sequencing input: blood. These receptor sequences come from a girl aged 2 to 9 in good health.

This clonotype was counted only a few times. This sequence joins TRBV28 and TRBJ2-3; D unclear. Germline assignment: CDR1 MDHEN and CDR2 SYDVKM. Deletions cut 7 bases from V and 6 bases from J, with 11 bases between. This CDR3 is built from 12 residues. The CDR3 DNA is TGTGCCAGCACGATAAATAAGGATACGCAGTATTTT. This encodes CASTINKDTQYF.

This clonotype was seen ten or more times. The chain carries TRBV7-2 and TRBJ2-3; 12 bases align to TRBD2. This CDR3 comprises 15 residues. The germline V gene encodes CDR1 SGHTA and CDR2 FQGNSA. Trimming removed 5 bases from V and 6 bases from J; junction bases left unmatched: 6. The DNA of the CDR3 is TGTGCCAGCAGCCTAACTAGCGGGAGGTGGGATACGCAGTATTTT. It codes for CASSLTSGRWDTQYF.

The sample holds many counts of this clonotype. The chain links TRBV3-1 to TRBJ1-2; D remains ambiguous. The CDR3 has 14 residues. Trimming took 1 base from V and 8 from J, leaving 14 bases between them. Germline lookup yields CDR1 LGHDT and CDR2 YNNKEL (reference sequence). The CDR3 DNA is TGTGCCAGCAGCCAAGGACTATTACCCGGAGGCTACACCTTC. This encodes CASSQGLLPGGYTF.

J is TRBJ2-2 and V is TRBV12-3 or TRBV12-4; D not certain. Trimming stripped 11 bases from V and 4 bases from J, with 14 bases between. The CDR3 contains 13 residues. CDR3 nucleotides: TGTGCCGATGGGGTCGTCAGCACCGGGGAGCTGTTTTTT. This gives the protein CADGVVSTGELFF.

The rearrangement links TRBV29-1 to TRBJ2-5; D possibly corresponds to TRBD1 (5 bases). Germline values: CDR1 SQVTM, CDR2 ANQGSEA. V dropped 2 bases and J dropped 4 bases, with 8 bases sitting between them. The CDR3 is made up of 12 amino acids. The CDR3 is CSVEQGAETQYF. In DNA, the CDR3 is TGCAGCGTTGAACAGGGCGCAGAGACCCAGTACTTC. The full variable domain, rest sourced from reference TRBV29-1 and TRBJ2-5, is SAVISQKPSRDICQRGTSLTIQCQVDSQVTMMFWYRQQPGQSLTLIATANQGSEATYESGFVIDKFPISRPNLTFSTLTVSNMSPEDSSIYLCSVEQGAETQYFGPGTRLLVL.

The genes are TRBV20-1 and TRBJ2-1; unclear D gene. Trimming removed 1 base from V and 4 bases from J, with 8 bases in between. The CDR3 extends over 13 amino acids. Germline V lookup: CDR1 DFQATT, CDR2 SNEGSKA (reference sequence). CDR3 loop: CSARGRAYNEQFF. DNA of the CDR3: TGCAGTGCTAGAGGACGGGCATACAATGAGCAGTTCTTC.

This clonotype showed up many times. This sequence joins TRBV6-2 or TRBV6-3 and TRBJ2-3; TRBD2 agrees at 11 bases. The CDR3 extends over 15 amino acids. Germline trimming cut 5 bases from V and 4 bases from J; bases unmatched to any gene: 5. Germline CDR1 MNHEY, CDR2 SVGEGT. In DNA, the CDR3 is TGTGCCAGCAGTAAACTTAGCGGGGGGGCAGATACGCAGTATTTT. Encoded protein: CASSKLSGGADTQYF.